The next 4 T cell receptor beta chains were all read from a single sample in a study of T cell changes during pregnancy in multiple sclerosis. The method was immunoSEQ multiplex PCR; TCRdb's version includes in-frame clones alone and lacks a portion of them. The sample lists some 94,000 clones; about 92% were seen once. Here the sequenced sample was peripheral blood, taken in the first trimester of pregnancy. These receptors all come from a female donor with multiple sclerosis, enrolled in a pregnancy study.

This chain links TRBV5-4 with TRBJ2-1; TRBD2 aligns across 16 bases. CDR3 length equals 17 residues. J lost 7 bases, V lost 3 bases, and 7 bases had no gene match. CDR1 and CDR2 from the germline V gene are SGHNT and YYREEE (reference sequence). The CDR3 coding sequence is TGTGCCAGCAGCTCCAACCCGGGACTAGCGGGAGGGAATGAGCAGTTCTTC. It encodes CASSSNPGLAGGNEQFF.

The J gene is TRBJ2-7, the V gene TRBV19, with 9 nucleotides matching TRBD2. The CDR3 runs 15 residues. From germline, CDR1 is LNHDA and CDR2 SQIVND (reference sequence). V shed 4 bases and J 0 bases; nucleotides not matched to a gene: 4. DNA of the CDR3: TGTGCCAGTAGTACGTTAGCGGGAGCCTCCTACGAGCAGTACTTC. Protein product: CASSTLAGASYEQYF.

DNA for the CDR3: TGTGCCAGCAGCCAAGAGACAGTTAGCTCCTACAATGAGCAGTTCTTC. Translation: CASSQETVSSYNEQFF. The chain combines TRBV4-2 with TRBJ2-1, with D perhaps TRBD1 (5 bases). CDR1 is LGHNA and CDR2 is YNFKEQ in the germline V gene. The CDR3 contains 16 residues. V lost 0 bases, J lost 0 bases, and 9 bases lay in between.

This sequence joins TRBV19 and TRBJ2-1, with D possibly TRBD2 on 5 matching bases. V was shortened by 5 bases and J by 4 bases, with 12 bases between the two germline ends. In germline, CDR1 is LNHDA, CDR2 SQIVND (reference sequence). The CDR3 spans 14 residues. CDR3 nucleotide sequence: TGTGCCAGTAGTTATAGCGTCGGGTACAATGAGCAGTTCTTC. It encodes CASSYSVGYNEQFF.